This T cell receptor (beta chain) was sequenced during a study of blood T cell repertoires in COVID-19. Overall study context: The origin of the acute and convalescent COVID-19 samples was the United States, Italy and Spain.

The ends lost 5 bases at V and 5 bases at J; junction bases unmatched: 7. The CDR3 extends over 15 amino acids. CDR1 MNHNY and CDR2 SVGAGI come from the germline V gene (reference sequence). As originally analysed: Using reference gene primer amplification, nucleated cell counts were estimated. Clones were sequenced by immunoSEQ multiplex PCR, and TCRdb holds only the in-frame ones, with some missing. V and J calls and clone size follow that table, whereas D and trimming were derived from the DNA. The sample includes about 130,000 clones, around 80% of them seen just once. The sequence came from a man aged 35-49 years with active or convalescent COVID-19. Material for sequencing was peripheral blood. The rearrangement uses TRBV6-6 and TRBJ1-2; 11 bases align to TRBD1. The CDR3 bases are TGTGCCAGCAGTCAGCATGGGACAGGGGGATATGGCTACACCTTC. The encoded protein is CASSQHGTGGYGYTF.